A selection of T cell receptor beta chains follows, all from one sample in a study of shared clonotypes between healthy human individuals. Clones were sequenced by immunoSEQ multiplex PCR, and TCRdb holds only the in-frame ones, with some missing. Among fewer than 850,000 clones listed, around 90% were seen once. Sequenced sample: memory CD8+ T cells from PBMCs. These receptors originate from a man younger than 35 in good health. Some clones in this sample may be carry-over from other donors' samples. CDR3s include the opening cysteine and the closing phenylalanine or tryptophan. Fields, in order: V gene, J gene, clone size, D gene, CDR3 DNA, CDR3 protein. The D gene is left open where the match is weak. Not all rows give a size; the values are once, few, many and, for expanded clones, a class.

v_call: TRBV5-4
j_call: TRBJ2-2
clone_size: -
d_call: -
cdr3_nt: TGTGCCAGCAGCCCCGGGCGGACGAACACCGGGGAGCTGTTTTTT
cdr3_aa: CASSPGRTNTGELFF

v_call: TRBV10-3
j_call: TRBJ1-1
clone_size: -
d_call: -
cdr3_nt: TGTGCCATCAGTGACCCGGTGGGAAACACTGAAGCTTTCTTT
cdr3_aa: CAISDPVGNTEAFF

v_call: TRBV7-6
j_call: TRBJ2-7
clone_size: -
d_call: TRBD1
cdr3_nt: TGTGCCAGCAGCTTAGAAACAGGGGGCGGCGAGCAGTACTTC
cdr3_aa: CASSLETGGGEQYF

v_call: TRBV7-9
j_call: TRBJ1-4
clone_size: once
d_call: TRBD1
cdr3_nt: TGTGCCAGCAGCTTAGGTCCGGGACAGGGCATCGAAAAACTGTTTTTT
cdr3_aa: CASSLGPGQGIEKLFF

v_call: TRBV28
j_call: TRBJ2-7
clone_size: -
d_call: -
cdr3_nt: TGTGCCGTCGCCGCCAGGGCTTTTTACGAGCAGTACTTC
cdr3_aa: CAVAARAFYEQYF

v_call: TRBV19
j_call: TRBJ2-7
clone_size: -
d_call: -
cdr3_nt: TGTGCCAGTAGTATTCACACGGGTGAGCAGTACTTC
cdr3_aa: CASSIHTGEQYF

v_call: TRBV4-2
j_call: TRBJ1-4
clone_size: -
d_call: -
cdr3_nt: TGTGCCAGCAGCCCCTTGTCCGGACCAACCGCAACTAATGAAAAACTGTTTTTT
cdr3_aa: CASSPLSGPTATNEKLFF

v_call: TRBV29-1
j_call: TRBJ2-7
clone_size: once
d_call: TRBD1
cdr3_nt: TGCAGCGCCGGCCCCGGGACAGGGGAAACCTACGAGCAGTACTTC
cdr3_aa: CSAGPGTGETYEQYF

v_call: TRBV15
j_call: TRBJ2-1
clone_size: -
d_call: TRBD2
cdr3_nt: TGTGCCACCTCGGCTAGCGGGAATAATGAGCAGTTCTTC
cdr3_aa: CATSASGNNEQFF

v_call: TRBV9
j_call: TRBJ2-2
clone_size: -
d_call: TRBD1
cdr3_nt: TGTGCCAGCAGCGTGTCACCGGGACAGGGGCTACCCACCGGGGAGCTGTTTTTT
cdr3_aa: CASSVSPGQGLPTGELFF

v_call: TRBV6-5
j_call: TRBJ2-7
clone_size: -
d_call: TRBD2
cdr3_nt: TGTGCCAGCAGTACGGCGGGGGATACCTACGAGCAGTACTTC
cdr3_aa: CASSTAGDTYEQYF

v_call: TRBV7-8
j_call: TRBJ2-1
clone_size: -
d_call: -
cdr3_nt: TGTGCCAGCACCCAAACTTGGACCGTTCAGTTCTTC
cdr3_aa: CASTQTWTVQFF

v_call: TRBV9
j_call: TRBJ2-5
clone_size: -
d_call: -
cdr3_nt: TGTGCCAGCAGCGTAGGCAGCGCCCGGGTGGGAGAGACCCAGTACTTC
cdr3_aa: CASSVGSARVGETQYF

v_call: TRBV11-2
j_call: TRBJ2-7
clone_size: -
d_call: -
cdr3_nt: TGTGCCAGCAGCTTGGGTTCACGGTACGAGCAGTACTTC
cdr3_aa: CASSLGSRYEQYF

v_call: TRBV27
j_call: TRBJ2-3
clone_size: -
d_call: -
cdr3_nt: TGTGCCAGCAGTTTAAGCGGTTACACAGATACGCAGTATTTT
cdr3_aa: CASSLSGYTDTQYF

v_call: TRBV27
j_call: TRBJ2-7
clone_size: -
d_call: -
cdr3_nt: TGTGCCAGCAGTCCTTCACAGGGATCGCCCTACGAGCAGTACTTC
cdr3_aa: CASSPSQGSPYEQYF

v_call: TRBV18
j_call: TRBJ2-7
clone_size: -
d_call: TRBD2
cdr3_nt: TGTGCCAGCTCACCCGTTCATCTAGCGGGAGTTACCTACGAGCAGTACTTC
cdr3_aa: CASSPVHLAGVTYEQYF

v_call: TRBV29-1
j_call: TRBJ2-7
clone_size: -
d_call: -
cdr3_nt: TGCAGCACCCAGGGGGGGCAGGCTGGCTACGAGCAGTACTTC
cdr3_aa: CSTQGGQAGYEQYF

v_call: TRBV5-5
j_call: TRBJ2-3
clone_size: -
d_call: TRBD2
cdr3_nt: TGTGCCAGCAGCTTTCATACTAGCGGGAGCACAGATACGCAGTATTTT
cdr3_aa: CASSFHTSGSTDTQYF

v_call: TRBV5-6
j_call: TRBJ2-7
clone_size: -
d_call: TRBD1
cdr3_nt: TGTGCCAGCAGCTTCCCGGGACAGGGCTACGAGCAGTACTTC
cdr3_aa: CASSFPGQGYEQYF

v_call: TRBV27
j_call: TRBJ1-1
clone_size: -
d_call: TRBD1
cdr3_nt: TGTGCCAGCAGTTCGAGGGGGCTCACTGAAGCTTTCTTT
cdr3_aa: CASSSRGLTEAFF

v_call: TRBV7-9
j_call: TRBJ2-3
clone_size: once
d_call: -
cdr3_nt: TGTGCCAGCAGCTTAGTGGTTGTGGGAGTGCGTGTAGATACGCAGTATTTT
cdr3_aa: CASSLVVVGVRVDTQYF

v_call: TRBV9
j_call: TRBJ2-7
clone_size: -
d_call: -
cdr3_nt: TGTGCCAGCAGCGTAGCTGGGACTTCGTACGAGCAGTACTTC
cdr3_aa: CASSVAGTSYEQYF

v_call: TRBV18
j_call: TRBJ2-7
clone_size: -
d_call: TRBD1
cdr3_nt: TGTGCCAGCTCACCCAAGGACAGGGCTGTGGCCTACGAGCAGTACTTC
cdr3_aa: CASSPKDRAVAYEQYF

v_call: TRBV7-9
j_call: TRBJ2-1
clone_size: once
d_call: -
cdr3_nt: TGTGCCAGCCTCAGACAGGACTACAATGAGCAGTTCTTC
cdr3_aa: CASLRQDYNEQFF

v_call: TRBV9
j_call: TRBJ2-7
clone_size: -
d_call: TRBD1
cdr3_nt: TGTGCCAGCAGCGATAGGACAGGGGGCAGAGACGAGCAGTACTTC
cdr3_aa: CASSDRTGGRDEQYF

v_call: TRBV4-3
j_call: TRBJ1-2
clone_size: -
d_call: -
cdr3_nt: TGCGCCAGCAGCCGCCAGATATCGCGGGGAGAGGGGGGCTACACCTTC
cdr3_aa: CASSRQISRGEGGYTF

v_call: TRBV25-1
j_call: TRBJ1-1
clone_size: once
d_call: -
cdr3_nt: TGTGCCAGCTCTTGGGCGGTAGAAAACACTGAAGCTTTCTTT
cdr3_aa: CASSWAVENTEAFF

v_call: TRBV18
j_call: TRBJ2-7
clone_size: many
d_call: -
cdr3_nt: TGTGCCAGCTCACCCACCGGGGACACTGACTACGAGCAGTACTTC
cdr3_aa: CASSPTGDTDYEQYF

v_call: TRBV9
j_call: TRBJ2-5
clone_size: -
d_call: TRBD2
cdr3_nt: TGTGCCAGCAGCGTAACTAGCGGGAGTAAGACCCAGTACTTC
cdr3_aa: CASSVTSGSKTQYF

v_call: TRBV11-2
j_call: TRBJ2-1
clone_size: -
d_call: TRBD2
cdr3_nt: TGTGCCAGCAGCCCCGGGACTAGCGGGAGAAAGTTCTTC
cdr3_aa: CASSPGTSGRKFF

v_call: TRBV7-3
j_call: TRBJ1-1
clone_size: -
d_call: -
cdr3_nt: TGTGCCAGCAGCTTAACAGGGGGGACGAACACTGAAGCTTTCTTT
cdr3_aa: CASSLTGGTNTEAFF

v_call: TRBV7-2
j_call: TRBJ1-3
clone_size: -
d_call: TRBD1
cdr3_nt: TGTGCCAGCAGCCCGACAGGGACCTCTGGAAACACCATATATTTT
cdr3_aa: CASSPTGTSGNTIYF

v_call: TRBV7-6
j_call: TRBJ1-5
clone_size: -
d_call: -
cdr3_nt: TGTGCCAGCAGCTTAGCGAGGGATAGCAATCAGCCCCAGCATTTT
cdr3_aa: CASSLARDSNQPQHF

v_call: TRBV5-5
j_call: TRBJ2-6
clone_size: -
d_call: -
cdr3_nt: TGTGCCAGCCAGACTGTGGCTTCTGGGGCCAACGTCCTGACTTTC
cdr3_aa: CASQTVASGANVLTF

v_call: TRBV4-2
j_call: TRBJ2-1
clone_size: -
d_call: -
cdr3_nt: TGTGCCAGCAGCCAAGTTCAACGGGGGCTCTCCTACAATGAGCAGTTCTTC
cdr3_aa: CASSQVQRGLSYNEQFF

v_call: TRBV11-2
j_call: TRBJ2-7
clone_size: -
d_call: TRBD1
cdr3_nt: TGTGCCAGCAATCCCGAGACAGGGGGCTACGAGCAGTACTTC
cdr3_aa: CASNPETGGYEQYF

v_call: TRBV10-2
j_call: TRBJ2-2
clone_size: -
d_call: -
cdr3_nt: TGCGCCAGCAGTGAGGAAGGGTCAGGCAGGGAGCTGTTTTTT
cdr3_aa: CASSEEGSGRELFF

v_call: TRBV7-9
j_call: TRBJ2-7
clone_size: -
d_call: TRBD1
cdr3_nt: TGCGCCAGCAGCCAAGAGTTCGGGACAGGTGCCTACGAGCAGTACTTC
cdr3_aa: CASSQEFGTGAYEQYF

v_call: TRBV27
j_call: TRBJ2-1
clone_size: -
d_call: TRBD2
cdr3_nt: TGTGCCAGCGGTTCCCTAGCGGGGCCTTACAATGAGCAGTTCTTC
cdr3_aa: CASGSLAGPYNEQFF

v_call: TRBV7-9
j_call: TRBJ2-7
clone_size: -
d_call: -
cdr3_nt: TGTGCCAGCAGCTTGCCTAGGAGCTACGAGCAGTACTTC
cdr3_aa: CASSLPRSYEQYF

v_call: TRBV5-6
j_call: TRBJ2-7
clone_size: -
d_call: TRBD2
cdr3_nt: TGTGCCAGCAGCTTAGAAACTAGCGTCTACGAGCAGTACTTC
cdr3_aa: CASSLETSVYEQYF

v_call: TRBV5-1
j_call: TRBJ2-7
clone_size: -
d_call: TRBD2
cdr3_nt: TGCGCCAGCAGCTCGCTGATGGGAAGCGGGAGTGGCGACGAGCAGTACTTC
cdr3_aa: CASSSLMGSGSGDEQYF

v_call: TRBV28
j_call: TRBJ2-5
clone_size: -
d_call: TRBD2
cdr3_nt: TGTGCCAGCAGCTTAGCGGGAGAAGGGGAAGAGACCCAGTACTTC
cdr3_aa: CASSLAGEGEETQYF

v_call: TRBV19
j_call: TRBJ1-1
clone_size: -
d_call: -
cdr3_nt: TGTGCCAGTAGTGGAGGGCCCCCGAACACTGAAGCTTTCTTT
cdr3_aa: CASSGGPPNTEAFF

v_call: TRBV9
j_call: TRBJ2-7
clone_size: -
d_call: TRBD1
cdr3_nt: TGTGCCAGCAGCGTAGGGGACAGCTCTTACGAGCAGTACTTC
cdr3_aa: CASSVGDSSYEQYF

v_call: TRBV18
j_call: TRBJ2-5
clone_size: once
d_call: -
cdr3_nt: TGTGCCAGCTCACCACGCAGCGGGCCGCAAGAGACCCAGTACTTC
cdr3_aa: CASSPRSGPQETQYF

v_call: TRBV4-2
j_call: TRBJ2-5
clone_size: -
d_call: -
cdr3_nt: TGTGCCAGCAGCCAAGTTCCGGGAAACGGGGTACAAGAGACCCAGTACTTC
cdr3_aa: CASSQVPGNGVQETQYF

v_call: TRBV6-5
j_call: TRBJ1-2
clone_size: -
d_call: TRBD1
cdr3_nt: TGTGCCACCCACACCCGGGACAGGGTTCATGGCTACACCTTC
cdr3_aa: CATHTRDRVHGYTF